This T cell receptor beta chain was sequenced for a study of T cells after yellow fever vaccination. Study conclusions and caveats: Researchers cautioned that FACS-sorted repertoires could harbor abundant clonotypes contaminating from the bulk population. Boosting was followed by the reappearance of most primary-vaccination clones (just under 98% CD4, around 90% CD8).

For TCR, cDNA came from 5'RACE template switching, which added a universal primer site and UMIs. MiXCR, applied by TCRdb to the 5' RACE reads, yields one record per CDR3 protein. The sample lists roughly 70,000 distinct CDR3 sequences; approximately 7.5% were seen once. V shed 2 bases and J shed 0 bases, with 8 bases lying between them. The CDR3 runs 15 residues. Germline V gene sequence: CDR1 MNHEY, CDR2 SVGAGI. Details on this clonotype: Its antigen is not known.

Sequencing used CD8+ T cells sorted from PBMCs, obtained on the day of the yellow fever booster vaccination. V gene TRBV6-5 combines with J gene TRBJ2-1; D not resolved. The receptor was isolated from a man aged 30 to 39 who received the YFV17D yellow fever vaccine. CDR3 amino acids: CASSYSRSSYNEQFF. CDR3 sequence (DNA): TGTGCCAGCAGTTACAGCCGCAGCTCCTACAATGAGCAGTTCTTC.